The sequence of this T cell receptor (beta chain) was determined in a study of OX40 agonist ivuxolimab in advanced cancers. On the study more broadly: Three individuals attained partial responses, comprising one hepatocellular carcinoma case and two cutaneous melanoma cases.

Of note for this clone: Its target is unknown.

At baseline, cycle 4 day 1, and cycle 7 day 1, blood was sampled. Study findings and constraints: Averaged across samples, CD8+ T cells carried more expanded clones than CD4+ did. No antigen was identified for the clonally expanded peripheral T cells.

CDR3 length: 16 amino acids. V gave up 6 bases and J gave up 7 bases, with 22 bases separating them. Per germline, CDR1 SEHNR and CDR2 FQNEAQ (reference sequence). Method: immunoSEQ multiplex PCR; TCRdb's copy keeps in-frame clones and lacks some. The data show 65,000 to 70,000 clones, roughly 87% seen once. The clonotype originates from an adult with an advanced solid tumor such as melanoma, head and neck, liver or kidney cancer. V usage is TRBV7-9 and J usage is TRBJ2-1; the D gene is possibly TRBD1 (6 bases). The sequencing used CD4+ or CD8+ T cells sorted from blood, collected in a trial of the OX40 agonist ivuxolimab. The CDR3 bases are TGTGCCAGCAGTCTGGGTGGGACACCCCTAGGGAATGAGCAGTTCTTC. Protein: CASSLGGTPLGNEQFF.